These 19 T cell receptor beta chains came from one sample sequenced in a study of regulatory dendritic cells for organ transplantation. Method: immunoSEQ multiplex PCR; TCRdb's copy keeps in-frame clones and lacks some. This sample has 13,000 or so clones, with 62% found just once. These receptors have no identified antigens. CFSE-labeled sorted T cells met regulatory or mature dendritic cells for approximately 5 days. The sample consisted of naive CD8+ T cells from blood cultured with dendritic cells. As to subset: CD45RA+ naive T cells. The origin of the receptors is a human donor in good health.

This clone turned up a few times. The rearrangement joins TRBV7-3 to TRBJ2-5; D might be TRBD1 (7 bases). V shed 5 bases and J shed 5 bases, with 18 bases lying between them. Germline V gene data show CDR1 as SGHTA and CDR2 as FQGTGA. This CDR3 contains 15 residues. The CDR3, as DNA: TGTGCCAGCAGCCTAGGGGGCGGGGTTGGTGAGACCCAGTACTTC. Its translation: CASSLGGGVGETQYF.

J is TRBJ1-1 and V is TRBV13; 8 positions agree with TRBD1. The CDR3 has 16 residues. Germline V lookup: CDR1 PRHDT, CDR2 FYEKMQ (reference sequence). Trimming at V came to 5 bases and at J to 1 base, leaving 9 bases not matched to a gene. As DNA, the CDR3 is TGTGCCAGCAGCCCCCGGGGCGACAGGGGGAACACTGAAGCTTTCTTT. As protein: CASSPRGDRGNTEAFF.

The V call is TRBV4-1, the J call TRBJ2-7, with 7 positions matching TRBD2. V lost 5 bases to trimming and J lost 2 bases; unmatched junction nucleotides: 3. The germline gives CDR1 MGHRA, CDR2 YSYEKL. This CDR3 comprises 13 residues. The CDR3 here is CASSYGLAYEQYF. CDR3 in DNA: TGCGCCAGCAGCTACGGACTAGCCTACGAGCAGTACTTC.

The CDR3 coding sequence is TGTGCCAACCTTCGGACTCCTGATCAGCCCCAGCATTTT. Its translation is CANLRTPDQPQHF. The J gene is TRBJ1-5, the V gene TRBV21-1. TRBV21-1 is deemed a pseudogene. The CDR3 is 13 amino acids.

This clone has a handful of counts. CDR3 in amino acids: CASSQDSLRQGGEQYF. In nucleotides, the CDR3 is TGCGCCAGCAGCCAAGACTCCTTAAGGCAGGGAGGCGAGCAGTACTTC. The rearrangement joins TRBV4-1 to TRBJ2-7, with D tentatively TRBD2 (6 bases). The V gene's germline CDR1 is MGHRA and CDR2 YSYEKL. The germline V and J ends were trimmed by 0 bases and 6 bases, with 18 bases remaining between them. CDR3 size: 16 residues.

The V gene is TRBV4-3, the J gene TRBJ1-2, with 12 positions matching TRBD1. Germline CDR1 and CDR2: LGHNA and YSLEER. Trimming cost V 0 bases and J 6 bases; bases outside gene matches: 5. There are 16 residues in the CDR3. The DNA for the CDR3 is TGCGCCAGCAGCCAAGATGAGGGACAGGGGGCAGATGGCTACACCTTC. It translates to CASSQDEGQGADGYTF.

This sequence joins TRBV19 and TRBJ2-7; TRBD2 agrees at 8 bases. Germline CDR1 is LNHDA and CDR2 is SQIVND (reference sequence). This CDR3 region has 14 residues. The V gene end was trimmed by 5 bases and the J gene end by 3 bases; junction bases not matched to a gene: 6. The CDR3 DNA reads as TGTGCCAGTAGTTCCGGGACTAGGGGCTACGAGCAGTACTTC. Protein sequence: CASSSGTRGYEQYF.

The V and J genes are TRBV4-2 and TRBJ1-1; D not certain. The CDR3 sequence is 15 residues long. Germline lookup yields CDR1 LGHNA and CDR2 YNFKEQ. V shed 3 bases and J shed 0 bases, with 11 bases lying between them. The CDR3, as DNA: TGTGCCAGCAGCCAGGAGGCGGGGATGAACACTGAAGCTTTCTTT. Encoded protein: CASSQEAGMNTEAFF.

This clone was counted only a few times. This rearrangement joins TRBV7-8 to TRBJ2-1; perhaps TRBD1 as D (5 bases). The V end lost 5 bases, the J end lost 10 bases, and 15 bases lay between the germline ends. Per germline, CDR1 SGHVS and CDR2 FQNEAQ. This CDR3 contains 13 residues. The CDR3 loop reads CASSHTRVREQFF. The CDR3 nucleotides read TGTGCCAGCAGCCACACCAGGGTTCGGGAGCAGTTCTTC.

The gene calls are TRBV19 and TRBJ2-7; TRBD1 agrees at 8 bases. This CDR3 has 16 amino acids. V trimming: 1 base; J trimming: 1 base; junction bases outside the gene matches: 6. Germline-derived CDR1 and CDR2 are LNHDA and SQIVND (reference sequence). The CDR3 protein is CASSIAQDRESYEQYF. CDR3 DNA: TGTGCCAGTAGTATAGCCCAGGACAGGGAGTCCTACGAGCAGTACTTC.

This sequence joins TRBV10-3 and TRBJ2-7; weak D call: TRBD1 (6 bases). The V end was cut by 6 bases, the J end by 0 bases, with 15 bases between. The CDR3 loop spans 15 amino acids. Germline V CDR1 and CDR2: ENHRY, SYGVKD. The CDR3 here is CAIRAGVFSSYEQYF. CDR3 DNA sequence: TGTGCCATCAGGGCAGGGGTCTTCAGCTCCTACGAGCAGTACTTC.

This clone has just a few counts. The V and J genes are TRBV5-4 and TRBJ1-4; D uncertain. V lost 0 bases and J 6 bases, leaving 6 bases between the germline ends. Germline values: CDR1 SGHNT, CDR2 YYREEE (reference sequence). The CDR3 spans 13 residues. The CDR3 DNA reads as TGTGCCAGCAGCTTGGAGAGGGATGAAAAACTGTTTTTT. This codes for CASSLERDEKLFF.

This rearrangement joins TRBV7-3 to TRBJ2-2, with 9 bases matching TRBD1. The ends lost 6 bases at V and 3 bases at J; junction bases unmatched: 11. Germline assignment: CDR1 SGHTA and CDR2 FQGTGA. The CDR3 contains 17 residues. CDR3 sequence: CASSSTTGGEDTGELFF. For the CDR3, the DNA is TGTGCCAGCAGTTCGACTACAGGGGGCGAAGACACCGGGGAGCTGTTTTTT.

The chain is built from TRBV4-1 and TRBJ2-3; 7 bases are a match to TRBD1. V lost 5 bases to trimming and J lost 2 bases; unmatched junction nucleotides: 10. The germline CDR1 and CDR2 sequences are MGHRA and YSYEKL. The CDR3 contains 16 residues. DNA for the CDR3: TGCGCCAGCAGCTTCTCCCCGGGACAGCCCACAGATACGCAGTATTTT. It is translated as CASSFSPGQPTDTQYF.

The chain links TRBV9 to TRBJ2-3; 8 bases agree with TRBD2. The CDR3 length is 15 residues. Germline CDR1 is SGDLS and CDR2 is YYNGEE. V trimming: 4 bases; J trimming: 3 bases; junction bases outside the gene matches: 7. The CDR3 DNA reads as TGTGCCAGCAGCAGCGGGACTAGTGCTACAGATACGCAGTATTTT. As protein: CASSSGTSATDTQYF. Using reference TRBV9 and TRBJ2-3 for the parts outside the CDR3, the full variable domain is DSGVTQTPKHLITATGQRVTLRCSPRSGDLSVYWYQQSLDQGLQFLIQYYNGEERAKGNILERFSAQQFPDLHSELNLSSLELGDSALYFCASSSGTSATDTQYFGPGTRLTVL.

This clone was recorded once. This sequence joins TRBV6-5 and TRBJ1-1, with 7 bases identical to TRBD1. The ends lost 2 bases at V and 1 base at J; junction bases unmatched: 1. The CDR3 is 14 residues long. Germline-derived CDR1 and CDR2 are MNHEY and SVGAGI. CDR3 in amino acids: CASSYTGANTEAFF. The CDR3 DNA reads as TGTGCCAGCAGTTACACAGGGGCGAACACTGAAGCTTTCTTT.

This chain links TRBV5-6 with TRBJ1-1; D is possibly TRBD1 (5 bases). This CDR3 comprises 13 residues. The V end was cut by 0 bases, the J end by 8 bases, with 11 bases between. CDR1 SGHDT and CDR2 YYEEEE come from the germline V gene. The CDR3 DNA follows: TGTGCCAGCAGCTTGGCTGGCAGGACAGAAGCTTTCTTT. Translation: CASSLAGRTEAFF.

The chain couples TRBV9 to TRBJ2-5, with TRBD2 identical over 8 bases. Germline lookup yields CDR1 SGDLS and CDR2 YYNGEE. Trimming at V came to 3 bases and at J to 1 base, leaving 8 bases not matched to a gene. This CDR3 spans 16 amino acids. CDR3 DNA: TGTGCCAGCAGCGCATCAAGCGGGGGCCCCCAAGAGACCCAGTACTTC. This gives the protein CASSASSGGPQETQYF.

As DNA, the CDR3 is TGTGCCAGTAACCCCCAGGGGGGCACTGAAGCTTTCTTT. Its protein product is CASNPQGGTEAFF. The chain combines TRBV19 with TRBJ1-1; 7 bases align to TRBD1. V lost 7 bases, J lost 4 bases, and 6 bases stayed unmatched. The germline CDR1 and CDR2 sequences are LNHDA and SQIVND (reference sequence). The CDR3 has 13 residues.